The 25 T cell receptor beta chains in this list originate from one sample, sequenced in a study of breast tumors, draining lymph nodes, adjacent tissues. Axillary draining lymph nodes of breast cancer patients supplied the node samples. TCRdb re-called the multiplex PCR reads through MiXCR, storing one row per CDR3 protein. Of 150,000 to 200,000 distinct CDR3 sequences detected, over 25% appear once; the ten largest clones hold about 4.5%. Sample: axillary lymph node tissue. The receptors here all came from a female donor with breast cancer. Some clones in this sample may be carry-over from other donors' samples.

Worth noting for this clonotype: This sequence may be a read error, since a much larger clone differs from it by one base. The chain links TRBV6-1 to TRBJ2-2; 13 bases are shared with TRBD2. Unmatched junction bases numbered 14, after V lost 10 bases and J lost 6 bases. Germline CDR1 and CDR2: MNHNS and SASEGT. This CDR3 is 17 amino acids long. This CDR3 reads CAISLRTSGSEAGELFF. CDR3 sequence (DNA): TGTGCCATCAGCCTTCGGACTAGCGGGAGTGAAGCCGGGGAGCTGTTTTTT.

This clonotype was found a few times. This may stem from a read error, because a much larger clone lies one nucleotide away. The V and J genes are TRBV20-1 and TRBJ2-3, with 7 positions matching TRBD2. From germline, CDR1 is DFQATT and CDR2 SNEGSKA (reference sequence). The trim removed 7 bases at V and 3 bases at J, leaving 16 bases unmatched. CDR3 size: 16 residues. The CDR3 is CSVPSRSAGATDTQYF. Here the CDR3 DNA reads TGCAGTGTTCCAAGCCGTTCGGCGGGAGCGACAGATACGCAGTATTTT.

This clonotype has a count of ten or more. The CDR3 protein is CASSPPSGELFF. In DNA, the CDR3 is TGTGCCAGCAGTCCACCTAGCGGGGAGCTGTTTTTT. This chain uses TRBV12-3 or TRBV12-4 with TRBJ2-2; D not certain. The CDR3 sequence is 12 residues long. V was pared by 5 bases and J by 7 bases, with 8 bases between.

The chain uses TRBV10-1 and TRBJ2-3; TRBD2 is a possible D gene (6 bases). Per germline, CDR1 WNHNN and CDR2 SYGVQD (reference sequence). The CDR3 has 14 amino acids. Trimming took off 5 bases at V and 6 bases at J, with 15 bases between the two ends. CDR3 sequence: CASSPGTHEDTQYF. The CDR3 region has the DNA TGCGCCAGCAGTCCCGGGACTCACGAGGATACGCAGTATTTT.

This clonotype was counted at least ten times. V is TRBV19 and J is TRBJ2-6; D not resolved. V was pared by 5 bases and J by 4 bases, with 9 bases between. The CDR3 runs 14 residues. Germline CDR1 reads LNHDA; CDR2 reads SQIVND (reference sequence). This CDR3 is CASSWQSGANVLTF. CDR3 bases: TGTGCCAGTAGTTGGCAGTCCGGGGCCAACGTCCTGACTTTC.

This clonotype occurred many times. J is TRBJ2-7 and V is TRBV6-5; 9 bases map to TRBD2. The CDR3 totals 18 residues. Germline lookup yields CDR1 MNHEY and CDR2 SVGAGI. Losses at the gene ends were 3 bases for V and 5 bases for J; bases not matched to a gene: 17. CDR3 region: CASSYEGAGDSGRNEQYF. The CDR3 DNA sequence: TGTGCCAGCAGTTATGAGGGGGCGGGTGATAGCGGGAGAAACGAGCAGTACTTC.

This clonotype was observed at least ten times. The rearrangement joins TRBV5-8 to TRBJ2-5; D unclear. Germline lookup yields CDR1 SGHTS and CDR2 YDEGEE. CDR3 size: 15 residues. Trimming left V 0 bases short and J 5 bases short, with 14 bases between. The CDR3 DNA sequence: TGTGCCAGCAGCTTGGATAGCAGGAGTTGGGAGACCCAGTACTTC. Translating gives CASSLDSRSWETQYF.

This clonotype was seen only a few times. A much larger clone is a single base away; this may be a read error. This chain connects TRBV5-1 to TRBJ2-7; D may be TRBD1 or TRBD2 (5 bases each). V was trimmed by 4 bases and J by 13 bases, leaving 18 bases between them. CDR3 length: 12 amino acids. Germline lookup yields CDR1 SGHRS and CDR2 YFSETQ. The CDR3 region is CASSPGPIGNYF. The CDR3 DNA reads TGCGCCAGCAGCCCGGGACCCATCGGGAACTACTTC.

This clonotype was picked up many times. The V call is TRBV10-3, the J call TRBJ2-7; 15 bases map to TRBD2. The CDR3 is 20 residues long. CDR1 is ENHRY, CDR2 SYGVKD, per germline. The junction had 14 bases not matched to a gene; V was cut back by 2 bases and J by 3 bases. Here the CDR3 DNA reads TGTGCCATCAGTGAGCCGGGGACTAGCGGGAGGCCAGGTGCAGGCTACGAGCAGTACTTC. Translation: CAISEPGTSGRPGAGYEQYF.

This clonotype occurred a few times. The gene calls are TRBV7-6 and TRBJ1-1, with no clear D. V lost 2 bases, J lost 0 bases, and 7 bases lay in between. The CDR3 contains 14 residues. Germline V gene data show CDR1 as SGHVS and CDR2 as FNYEAQ. This CDR3 is CASSLTDMNTEAFF. The DNA for the CDR3 is TGTGCCAGCAGCTTAACAGATATGAACACTGAAGCTTTCTTT.

This clonotype was seen at least ten times. V gene TRBV5-1 combines with J gene TRBJ2-5, with 7 bases fitting TRBD2. Germline V gives CDR1 SGHRS, CDR2 YFSETQ. V trimming: 3 bases; J trimming: 1 base; junction bases outside the gene matches: 6. The CDR3 is made up of 15 amino acids. The CDR3 DNA reads TGCGCCAGCAGCTATGGGGGGGGGAGCCAAGAGACCCAGTACTTC. Encoded protein: CASSYGGGSQETQYF.

This sequence joins TRBV2 and TRBJ2-2; 7 nucleotides line up with TRBD1. The trim removed 6 bases at V and 2 bases at J, leaving 15 bases unmatched. Per germline, CDR1 SNHLY and CDR2 FYNNEI. The CDR3 has 18 amino acids. CDR3 region: CASSLHGMGQINTGELFF. CDR3 nucleotide sequence: TGTGCCAGCAGCCTCCACGGAATGGGACAGATTAACACCGGGGAGCTGTTTTTT.

The CDR3 loop is CASTPVDRGTYEQYF. In nucleotides, the CDR3 is TGTGCCAGCACTCCGGTTGACAGGGGGACCTACGAGCAGTACTTC. The chain links TRBV6-5 to TRBJ2-7; 9 bases line up with TRBD1. V lost 7 bases and J lost 2; bases outside the gene matches: 9. This CDR3 contains 15 residues. CDR1 and CDR2 from the germline V gene are MNHEY and SVGAGI.

This clonotype was seen a few times. V usage is TRBV5-1 and J usage is TRBJ2-2; D gene ambiguous. With 0 bases removed from V and 0 bases from J, the gap between germline ends came to 9 bases. This CDR3 comprises 16 residues. Germline V lookup: CDR1 SGHRS, CDR2 YFSETQ. CDR3 in DNA: TGCGCCAGCAGCTTGGCGGCAGGTTCGAACACCGGGGAGCTGTTTTTT. Protein product: CASSLAAGSNTGELFF.

This clonotype occurred many times. The chain is built from TRBV7-2 and TRBJ1-4, with 9 bases fitting TRBD1. The V segment lost 3 bases and the J segment 1 base; nucleotides outside the gene matches: 9. The CDR3 loop spans 18 amino acids. Germline CDR1 SGHTA, CDR2 FQGNSA. The CDR3 coding sequence is TGTGCCAGCAGCTTGTACAGGGGGCTGCTTGGAACTAATGAAAAACTGTTTTTT. Amino acids: CASSLYRGLLGTNEKLFF.

Turning to this clonotype: An end of the junction differs from the germline gene, which may be a read error. This chain uses TRBV20-1 with TRBJ1-2; 7 bases are a match to TRBD1. There are 15 residues in the CDR3. From germline, CDR1 is DFQATT and CDR2 SNEGSKA (reference sequence). The CDR3 spells CSAALSRGGAYGHTF. CDR3 DNA: TGCAGTGCTGCACTCAGCCGAGGGGGCGCCTATGGCCACACCTTC.

Points on this clonotype: Germline is not matched at one junction end, which may reflect a read error. The rearrangement links TRBV18 to TRBJ2-7, with D possibly being TRBD1 (7 bases). Per germline, CDR1 KGHSH and CDR2 LQKENI. The CDR3 runs to 16 residues. The CDR3 DNA follows: TGTGCCAGCTCACCTCGATTCAGGGGGAGACTAGAAGAGCAGTGCTTC. Residues: CASSPRFRGRLEEQCF.

There are many counts of this clonotype. This sequence joins TRBV7-9 and TRBJ1-4, with a tentative D call TRBD1 (5 bases). The CDR3 runs 15 residues. The germline V gene encodes CDR1 SEHNR and CDR2 FQNEAQ (reference sequence). V lost 1 base to trimming and J lost 6 bases, with 12 bases between them. The CDR3 region is CASSLGRGSDEKLFF. CDR3 in DNA: TGTGCCAGCAGCTTAGGGCGGGGGTCAGATGAAAAACTGTTTTTT.

This sequence joins TRBV20-1 and TRBJ2-7; 8 positions agree with TRBD2. After removal of 6 bases from V and 3 bases from J, the junction contained 16 bases not matched to a gene. There are 16 residues in the CDR3. Germline CDR1 DFQATT, CDR2 SNEGSKA (reference sequence). The CDR3 is CSAPEVLAGPGYEQYF. DNA for the CDR3: TGCAGTGCCCCCGAGGTTCTAGCGGGCCCCGGCTACGAGCAGTACTTC.

This clonotype came up many times. The chain joins TRBV18 to TRBJ2-7; a possible D gene is TRBD1 (5 bases). From germline, CDR1 is KGHSH and CDR2 LQKENI. Trimming left V 4 bases short and J 6 bases short, with 13 bases between. This CDR3 is built from 13 residues. The CDR3: CASSLRTLGEQYF. In DNA form, the CDR3 reads TGTGCCAGCTCACTTCGGACACTGGGCGAGCAGTACTTC.

The chain has TRBV20-1 and TRBJ2-1, with D hard to call. Trimming took off 3 bases at V and 3 bases at J, with 6 bases between the two ends. This CDR3 region has 12 residues. Germline V lookup: CDR1 DFQATT, CDR2 SNEGSKA (reference sequence). Here the CDR3 DNA reads TGCAGTGCTAGGGGGATCTACAATGAGCAGTTCTTC. Translating it yields CSARGIYNEQFF.

This clonotype was seen ten or more times. The chain couples TRBV12-3 or TRBV12-4 to TRBJ2-1; D ambiguous. This CDR3 spans 15 amino acids. V was cut by 2 bases and J by 2 bases, with 10 bases left in between. The CDR3 DNA follows: TGTGCCAGCAGTTTACGTGGTGGGCCCTACAATGAGCAGTTCTTC. Protein: CASSLRGGPYNEQFF.

The table lists this clonotype with many counts. The J gene is TRBJ1-2, the V gene TRBV20-1, with D maybe TRBD1 (5 bases). There are 14 residues in the CDR3. Trimming cost V 1 base and J 8 bases, with 17 bases left between them. CDR1 and CDR2 (germline): DFQATT, SNEGSKA (reference sequence). CDR3 DNA: TGCAGTGCTAGAGCTGGGACCCACGAACGGGGCTACACCTTC. It encodes CSARAGTHERGYTF.

This clonotype was observed at least ten times. The J gene is TRBJ2-3, the V gene TRBV7-9; TRBD2 agrees at 10 bases. V trimming: 6 bases; J trimming: 4 bases; junction bases outside the gene matches: 4. Per germline, CDR1 SEHNR and CDR2 FQNEAQ (reference sequence). The CDR3 covers 14 residues. The CDR3 loop reads CASRAGGGADTQYF. As DNA, the CDR3 is TGTGCCAGCAGAGCGGGAGGGGGGGCAGATACGCAGTATTTT.

The V gene is TRBV28, the J gene TRBJ1-1; D unclear. Deletions cut 8 bases from V and 6 bases from J, with 13 bases between. CDR3 length equals 12 residues. Germline CDR1 and CDR2: MDHEN and SYDVKM. The CDR3, as DNA: TGTGCCAGCCGATTGTTGCATGCTGAAGCTTTCTTT. Protein product: CASRLLHAEAFF.